This TCR beta chain was sequenced for a study of shared clonotypes between healthy human individuals. Sequenced by immunoSEQ multiplex PCR; TCRdb stores in-frame clones only, minus some. The data contain about 380,000 clones, 95% to 97% of them singletons. V gave up 7 bases and J gave up 0 bases, with 10 bases separating them. This CDR3 region has 14 residues. Germline CDR1 and CDR2: LNHDA and SQIVND (reference sequence). The chain combines TRBV19 with TRBJ2-4; D is perhaps TRBD2 (5 bases). The clonotype comes from a man aged 25-45 years in good health. Sequencing used memory CD8+ T cells sorted from blood. Described subset: CD45RO+ cells pooled with CCR7-negative TemRA cells. CDR3 sequence reads: CASKEELAKNIQYF. CDR3 nucleotide sequence: TGTGCCAGTAAGGAGGAATTAGCCAAAAACATTCAGTACTTC. Looking up the rest from reference TRBV19 and TRBJ2-4 gives the full variable domain: DGGITQSPKYLFRKEGQNVTLSCEQNLNHDAMYWYRQDPGQGLRLIYYSQIVNDFQKGDIAEGYSVSREKKESFPLTVTSAQKNPTAFYLCASKEELAKNIQYFGAGTRLSVL.